This TCR beta chain was recovered during a study of control samples from healthy donors and cancer patients. The CDR3 spans 15 residues. The germline V gene has CDR1 SGDLS and CDR2 YYNGEE. V was pared by 2 bases and J by 1 base, with 11 bases between. Repertoires were generated with immunoSEQ multiplex PCR, while TCRdb's copy carries only in-frame clones and drops some. The sample has tens of thousands of clones, roughly 84% seen once. About this clone: Other DNA sequences in this sample translate to the same CDR3.

This clonotype originated in a woman aged 50 to 60 in good health. This rearrangement joins TRBV9 to TRBJ2-3; maybe TRBD2 (7 bases). Material for sequencing was blood. CDR3 bases: TGTGCCAGCAGCGTTAAGGGGGGGGGCACAGATACGCAGTATTTT. Its protein is CASSVKGGGTDTQYF.